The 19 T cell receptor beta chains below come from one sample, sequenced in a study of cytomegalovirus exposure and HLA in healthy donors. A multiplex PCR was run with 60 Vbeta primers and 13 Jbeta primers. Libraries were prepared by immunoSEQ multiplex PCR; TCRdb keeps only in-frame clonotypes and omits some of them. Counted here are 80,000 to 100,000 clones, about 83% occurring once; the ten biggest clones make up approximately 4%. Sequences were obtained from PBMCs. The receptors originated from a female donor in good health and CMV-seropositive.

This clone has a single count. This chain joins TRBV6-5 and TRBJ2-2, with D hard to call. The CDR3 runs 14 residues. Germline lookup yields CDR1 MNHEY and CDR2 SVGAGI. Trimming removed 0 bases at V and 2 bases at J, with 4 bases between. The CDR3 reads CASSYSPNTGELFF. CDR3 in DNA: TGTGCCAGCAGTTACTCCCCAAACACCGGGGAGCTGTTTTTT.

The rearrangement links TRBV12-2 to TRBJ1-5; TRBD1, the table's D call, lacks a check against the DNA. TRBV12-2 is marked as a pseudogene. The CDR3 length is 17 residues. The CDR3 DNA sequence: TGTGCAAGTCGCTTAGGTTTGGGCAGGGTAAGCAATCAGCCCCAGCATTTT. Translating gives CASRLGLGRVSNQPQHF.

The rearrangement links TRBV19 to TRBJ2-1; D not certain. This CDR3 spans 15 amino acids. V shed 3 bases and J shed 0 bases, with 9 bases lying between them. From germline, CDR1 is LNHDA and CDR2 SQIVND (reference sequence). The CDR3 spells CASSIFPRSYNEQFF. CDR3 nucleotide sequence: TGTGCCAGTAGTATTTTTCCTCGCTCCTACAATGAGCAGTTCTTC.

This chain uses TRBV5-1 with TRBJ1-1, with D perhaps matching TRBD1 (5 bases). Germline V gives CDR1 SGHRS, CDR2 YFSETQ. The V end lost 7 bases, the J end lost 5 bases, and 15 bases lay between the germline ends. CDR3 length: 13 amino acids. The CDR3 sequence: CASGVTGGTEAFF. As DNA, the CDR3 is TGCGCCAGCGGGGTCACGGGGGGAACTGAAGCTTTCTTT.

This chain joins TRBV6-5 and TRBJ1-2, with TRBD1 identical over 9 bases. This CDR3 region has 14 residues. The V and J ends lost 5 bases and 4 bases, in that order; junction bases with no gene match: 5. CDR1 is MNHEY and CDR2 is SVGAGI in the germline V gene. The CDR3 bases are TGTGCCAGCAGTCAAGGACAGGGGTTCTATGGCTACACCTTC. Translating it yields CASSQGQGFYGYTF.

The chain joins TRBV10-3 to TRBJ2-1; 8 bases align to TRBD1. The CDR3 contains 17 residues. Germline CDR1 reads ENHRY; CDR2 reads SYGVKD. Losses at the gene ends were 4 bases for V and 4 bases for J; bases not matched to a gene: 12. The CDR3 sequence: CAISGNRGDEGYNEQFF. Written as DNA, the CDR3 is TGTGCCATCAGTGGAAACAGGGGGGACGAGGGTTACAATGAGCAGTTCTTC.

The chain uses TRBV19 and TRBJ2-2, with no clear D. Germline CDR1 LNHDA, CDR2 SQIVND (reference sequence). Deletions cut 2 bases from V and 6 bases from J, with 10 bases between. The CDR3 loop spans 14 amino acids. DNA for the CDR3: TGTGCCAGTAGTATAACCCTAGTGGCCGGGGAGCTGTTTTTT. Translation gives CASSITLVAGELFF.

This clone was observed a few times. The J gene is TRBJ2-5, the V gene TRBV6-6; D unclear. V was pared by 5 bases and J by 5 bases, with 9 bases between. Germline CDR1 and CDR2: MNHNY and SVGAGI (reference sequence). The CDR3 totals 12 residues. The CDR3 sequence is CASSPPGETQYF. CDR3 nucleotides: TGTGCCAGCAGTCCTCCCGGGGAGACCCAGTACTTC.

The CDR3 loop is CAISGGQWSTGELFF. For the CDR3, the DNA is TGTGCCATCAGCGGGGGACAGTGGAGTACCGGGGAGCTGTTTTTT. This chain joins TRBV10-3 and TRBJ2-2; tentatively, D is TRBD1 (7 bases). This CDR3 has 15 residues. CDR1 and CDR2 from the germline V gene are ENHRY and SYGVKD. Trimming removed 6 bases from V and 5 bases from J, with 16 bases in between.

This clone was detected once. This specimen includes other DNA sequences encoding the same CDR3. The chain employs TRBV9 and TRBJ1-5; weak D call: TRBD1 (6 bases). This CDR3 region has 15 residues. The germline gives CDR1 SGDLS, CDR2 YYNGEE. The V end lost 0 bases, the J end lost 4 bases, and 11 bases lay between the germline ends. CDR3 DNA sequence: TGTGCCAGCAGCGTAGGAGGGGGTGAAAATCAGCCCCAGCATTTT. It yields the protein CASSVGGGENQPQHF.

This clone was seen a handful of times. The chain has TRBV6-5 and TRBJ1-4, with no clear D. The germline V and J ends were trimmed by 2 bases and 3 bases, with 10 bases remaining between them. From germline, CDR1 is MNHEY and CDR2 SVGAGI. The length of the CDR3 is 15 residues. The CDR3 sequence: CASSYRGGANEKLFF. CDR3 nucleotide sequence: TGTGCCAGCAGTTACCGGGGAGGAGCTAATGAAAAACTGTTTTTT.

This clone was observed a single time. As DNA, the CDR3 is TGTGCCAGTAGTATGCTAGCGGGAATCAATGAGCAGTTCTTC. This sequence encodes CASSMLAGINEQFF. This chain connects TRBV19 to TRBJ2-1; TRBD2 aligns across 9 bases. From germline, CDR1 is LNHDA and CDR2 SQIVND (reference sequence). The CDR3 sequence is 14 residues long. The ends lost 3 bases at V and 6 bases at J; junction bases unmatched: 3.

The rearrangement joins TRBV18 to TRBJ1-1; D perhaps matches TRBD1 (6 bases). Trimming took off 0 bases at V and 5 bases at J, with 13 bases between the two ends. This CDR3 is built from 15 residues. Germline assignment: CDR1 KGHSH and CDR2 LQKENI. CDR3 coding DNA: TGTGCCAGCTCACCACCCGCAGGGGTGTGGACTGAAGCTTTCTTT. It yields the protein CASSPPAGVWTEAFF.

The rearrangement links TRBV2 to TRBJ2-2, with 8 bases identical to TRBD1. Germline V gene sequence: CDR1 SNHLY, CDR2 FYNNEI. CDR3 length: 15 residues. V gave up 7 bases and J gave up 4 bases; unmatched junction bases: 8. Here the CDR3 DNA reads TGTGCCAGCACCGAGACAGGGGTGGGCACCGGGGAGCTGTTTTTT. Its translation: CASTETGVGTGELFF.

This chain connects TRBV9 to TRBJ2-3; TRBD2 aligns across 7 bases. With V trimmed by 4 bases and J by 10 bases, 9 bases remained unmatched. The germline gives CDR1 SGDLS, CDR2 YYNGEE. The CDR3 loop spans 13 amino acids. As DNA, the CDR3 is TGTGCCAGCAGCCCACGGACTAGTGTCGCGCAGTATTTT. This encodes CASSPRTSVAQYF.

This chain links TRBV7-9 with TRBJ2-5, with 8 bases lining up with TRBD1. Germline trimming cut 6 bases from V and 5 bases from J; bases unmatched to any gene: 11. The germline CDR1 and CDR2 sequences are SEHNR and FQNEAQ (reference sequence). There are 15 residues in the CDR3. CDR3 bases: TGTGCCAGCAGGGCAGGGGGCCTTCCCGGGGAGACCCAGTACTTC. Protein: CASRAGGLPGETQYF.

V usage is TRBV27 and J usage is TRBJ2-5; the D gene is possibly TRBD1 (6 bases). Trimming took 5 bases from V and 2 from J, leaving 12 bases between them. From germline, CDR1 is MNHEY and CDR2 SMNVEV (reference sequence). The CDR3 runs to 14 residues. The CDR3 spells CASSTRGQQETQYF. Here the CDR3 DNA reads TGTGCCAGCAGTACTCGGGGACAACAAGAGACCCAGTACTTC.

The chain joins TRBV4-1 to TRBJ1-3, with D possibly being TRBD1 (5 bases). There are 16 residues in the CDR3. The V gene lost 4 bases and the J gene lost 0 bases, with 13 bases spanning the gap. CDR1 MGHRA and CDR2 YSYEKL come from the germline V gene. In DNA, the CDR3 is TGCGCCAGCAGCCGCCTGATTGGGGCCTCTGGAAACACCATATATTTT. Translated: CASSRLIGASGNTIYF.

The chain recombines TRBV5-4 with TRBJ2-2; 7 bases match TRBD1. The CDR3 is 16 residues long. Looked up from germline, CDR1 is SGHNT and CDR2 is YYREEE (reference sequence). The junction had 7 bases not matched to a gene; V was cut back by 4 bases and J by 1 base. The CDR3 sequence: CASSVDRVRNTGELFF. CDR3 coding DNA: TGTGCCAGCAGCGTTGACAGGGTCAGGAACACCGGGGAGCTGTTTTTT.